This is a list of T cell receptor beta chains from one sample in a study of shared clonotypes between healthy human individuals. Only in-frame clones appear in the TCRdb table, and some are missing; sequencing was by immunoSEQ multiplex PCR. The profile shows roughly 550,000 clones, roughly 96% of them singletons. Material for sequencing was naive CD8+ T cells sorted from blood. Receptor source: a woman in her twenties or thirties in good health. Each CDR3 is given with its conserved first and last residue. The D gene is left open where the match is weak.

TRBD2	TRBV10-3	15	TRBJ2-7	CAISYRTSGVHEQYF
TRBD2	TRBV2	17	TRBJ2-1	CASKLAGGPSSYNEQFF
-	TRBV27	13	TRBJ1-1	CASSLGQNTEAFF
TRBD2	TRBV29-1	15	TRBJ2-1	CSVDNAKRESNEQFF
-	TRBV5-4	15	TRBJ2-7	CASSLLPGHPYEQYF
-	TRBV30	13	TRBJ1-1	CAWSSSWSQEAFF
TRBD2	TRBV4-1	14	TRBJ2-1	CASSQSSSGREQFF
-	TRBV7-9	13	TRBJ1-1	CASSLAVNVEAFF
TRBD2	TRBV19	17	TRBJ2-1	CASMGTSGQPPYNEQFF
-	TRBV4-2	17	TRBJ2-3	CASSQEDWGRSTDTQYF
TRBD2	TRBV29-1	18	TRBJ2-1	CSVKVGLAGGDRGNEQFF
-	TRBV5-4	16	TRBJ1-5	CASSPWAGGVTQPQHF
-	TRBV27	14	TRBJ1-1	CASSSNWGLTEAFF
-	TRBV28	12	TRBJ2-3	CASNQGTDTQYF
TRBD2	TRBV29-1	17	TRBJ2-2	CSVDSGLAGDNTGELFF
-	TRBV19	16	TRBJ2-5	CASRENGPHWEETQYF
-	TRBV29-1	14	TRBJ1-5	CSVEGQPICQPQHF
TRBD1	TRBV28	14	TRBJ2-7	CASSFETGAYEQYF
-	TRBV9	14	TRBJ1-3	CASSVWSSGNTIYF
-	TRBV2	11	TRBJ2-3	CATKWGATQYF
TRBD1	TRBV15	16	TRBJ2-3	CATSSWDRERADTQYF
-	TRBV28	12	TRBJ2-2	CASSSGTGELFF
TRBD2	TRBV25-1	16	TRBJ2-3	CASSEYNREGTDTQYF
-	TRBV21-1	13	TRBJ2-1	CASSKGRGHGQFF
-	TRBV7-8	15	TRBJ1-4	CASSLAGGTNEKLFF
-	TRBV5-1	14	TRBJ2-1	CASSPEGPYNEQFF
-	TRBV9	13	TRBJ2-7	CASSVAPSYEQYF
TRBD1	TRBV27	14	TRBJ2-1	CASSAGTGVNEQFF
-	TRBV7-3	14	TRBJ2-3	CASSLVGGTDTQYF
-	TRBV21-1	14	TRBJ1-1	CASLRLQGAKEAFF
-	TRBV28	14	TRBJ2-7	CASSPLAQSYEQYF
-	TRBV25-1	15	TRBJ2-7	CASRESGDYSYEQYF
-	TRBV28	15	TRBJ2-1	CASSLSGNANNEQFF
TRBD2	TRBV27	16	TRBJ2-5	CASSPGTSGRGETQYF
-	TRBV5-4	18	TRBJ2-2	CASSLGPREWGNTGELFF
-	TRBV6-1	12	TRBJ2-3	CASGGTGDTQYF
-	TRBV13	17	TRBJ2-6	CASSSGLESSGANVLTF
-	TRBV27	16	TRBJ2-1	CASSLRQGRSYNEQFF
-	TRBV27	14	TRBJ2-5	CASSFVDSQETQYF
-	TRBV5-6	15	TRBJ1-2	CASTESLQGFYGYTF
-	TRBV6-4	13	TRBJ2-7	CASSDSAGSEQYF
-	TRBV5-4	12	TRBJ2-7	CASSLGSNEQYF
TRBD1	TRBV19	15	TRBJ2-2	CASRTGQFGTGELFF
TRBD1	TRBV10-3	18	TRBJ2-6	CAIHGTGTPFSGANVLTF
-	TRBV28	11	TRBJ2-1	CASQSSGEQFF
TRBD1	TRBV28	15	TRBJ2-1	CASSWPGQGSGEQFF
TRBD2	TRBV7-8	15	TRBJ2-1	CASSLLAGASNEQFF
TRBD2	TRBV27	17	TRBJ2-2	CASSLGGGLVDTGELFF
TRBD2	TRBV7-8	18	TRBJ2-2	CASSSLGAGGINTGELFF
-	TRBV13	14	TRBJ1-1	CASSIGVLNTEAFF
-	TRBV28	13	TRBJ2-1	CASSLTMPNGQFF
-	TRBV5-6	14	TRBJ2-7	CASSFGGLGYEQYF
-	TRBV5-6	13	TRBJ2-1	CASSLVSANEQFF
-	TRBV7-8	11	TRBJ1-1	CASSLGVEAFF
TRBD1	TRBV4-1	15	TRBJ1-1	CASSHTGTGKTEAFF
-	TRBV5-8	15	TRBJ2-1	CASPDRTSSYNEQFF
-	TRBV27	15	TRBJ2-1	CASSFLGLGSNEQFF
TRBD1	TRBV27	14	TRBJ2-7	CASSPGQYSYEQYF